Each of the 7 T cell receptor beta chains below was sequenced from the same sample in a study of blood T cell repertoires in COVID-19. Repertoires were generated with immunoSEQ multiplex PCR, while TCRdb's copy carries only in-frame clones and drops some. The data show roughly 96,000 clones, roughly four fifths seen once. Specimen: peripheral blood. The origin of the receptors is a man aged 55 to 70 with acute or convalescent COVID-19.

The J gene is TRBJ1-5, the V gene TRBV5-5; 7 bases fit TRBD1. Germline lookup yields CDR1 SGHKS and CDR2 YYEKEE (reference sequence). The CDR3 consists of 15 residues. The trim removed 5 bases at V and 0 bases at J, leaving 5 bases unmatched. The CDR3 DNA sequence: TGTGCCAGCAGTAGGGGACAGTCTAGCAATCAGCCCCAGCATTTT. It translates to CASSRGQSSNQPQHF.

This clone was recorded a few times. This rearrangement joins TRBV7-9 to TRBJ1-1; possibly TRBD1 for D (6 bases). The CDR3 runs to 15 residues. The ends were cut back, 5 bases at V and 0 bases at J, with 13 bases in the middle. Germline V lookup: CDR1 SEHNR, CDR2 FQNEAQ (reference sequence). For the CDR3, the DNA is TGTGCCAGCAGCCCCGGGACATCTCTGAACACTGAAGCTTTCTTT. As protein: CASSPGTSLNTEAFF.

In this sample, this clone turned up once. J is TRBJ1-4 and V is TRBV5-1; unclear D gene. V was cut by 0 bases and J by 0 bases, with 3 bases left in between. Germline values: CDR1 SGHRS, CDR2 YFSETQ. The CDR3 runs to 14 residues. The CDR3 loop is CASSLGATNEKLFF. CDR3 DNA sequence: TGCGCCAGCAGCTTGGGAGCAACTAATGAAAAACTGTTTTTT.

This CDR3 reads CASSPQNPGRANEQFF. The CDR3 DNA follows: TGTGCCAGCAGCCCCCAGAATCCCGGGAGGGCTAATGAGCAGTTCTTC. The rearrangement joins TRBV7-9 to TRBJ2-1, with 8 bases matching TRBD2. This CDR3 spans 16 amino acids. V dropped 5 bases and J dropped 7; count of bases not matched to a gene: 13. Germline values: CDR1 SEHNR, CDR2 FQNEAQ (reference sequence).

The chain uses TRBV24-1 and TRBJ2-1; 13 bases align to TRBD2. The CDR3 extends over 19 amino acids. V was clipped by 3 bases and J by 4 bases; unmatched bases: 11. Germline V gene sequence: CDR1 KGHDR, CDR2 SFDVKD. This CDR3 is CATSDRTSGRRGSYNEQFF. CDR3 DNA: TGTGCCACCAGTGATCGGACTAGCGGGAGAAGGGGCTCTTACAATGAGCAGTTCTTC.

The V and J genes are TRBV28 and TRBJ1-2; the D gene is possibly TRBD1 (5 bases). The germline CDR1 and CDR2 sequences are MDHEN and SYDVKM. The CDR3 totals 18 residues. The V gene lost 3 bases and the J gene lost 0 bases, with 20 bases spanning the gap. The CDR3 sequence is CASSFYPGPPRTNYGYTF. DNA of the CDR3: TGTGCCAGCAGTTTCTATCCAGGGCCCCCGAGGACTAACTATGGCTACACCTTC.

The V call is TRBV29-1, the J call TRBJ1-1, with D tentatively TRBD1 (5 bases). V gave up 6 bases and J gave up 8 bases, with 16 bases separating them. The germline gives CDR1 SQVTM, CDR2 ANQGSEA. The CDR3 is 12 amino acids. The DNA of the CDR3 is TGCAGCGTGGAGAAGACAGCCATCGAAGCTTTCTTT. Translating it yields CSVEKTAIEAFF.